One and the same sample provided the 10 T cell receptor beta chains below, sequenced in a study of human T cells and chemical hapten exposure. Time point specified: pre-sensitization, week 0. Treatment of the sample: therapeutic diphenylcyclopropenone sensitization with weekly scalp DPC. TCRdb recomputed calls from the RACE reads with MiXCR, one row per CDR3 protein. Here the sample spans tens of thousands of distinct CDR3 sequences, approximately 9.9% being singletons. The sample was whole blood, taken in connection with sensitization to the hapten diphenylcyclopropenone (DPC). The receptors come from a woman between 45 and 60 years old with alopecia areata. Some clones in this sample may be carry-over from other donors' samples.

This chain connects TRBV15 to TRBJ2-2; D not certain. The CDR3 extends over 14 amino acids. From germline, CDR1 is LNHNV and CDR2 YYDKDF (reference sequence). Deletions cut 2 bases from V and 4 bases from J, with 8 bases between. CDR3 coding DNA: TGTGCCACCAGCAGATCGAGATTCACCGGGGAGCTGTTTTTT. Its protein is CATSRSRFTGELFF. Together with reference TRBV15 and TRBJ2-2, the CDR3 gives the full variable domain: DAMVIQNPRYQVTQFGKPVTLSCSQTLNHNVMYWYQQKSSQAPKLLFHYYDKDFNNEADTPDNFQSRRPNTSFCFLDIRSPGLGDTAMYLCATSRSRFTGELFFGEGSRLTVL.

There are a few counts of this clonotype. This chain joins TRBV12-3 or TRBV12-4 and TRBJ2-3; 7 bases line up with TRBD1. V was clipped by 7 bases and J by 9 bases; unmatched bases: 16. There are 15 residues in the CDR3. In DNA, the CDR3 is TGTGCCAGCACCCAAAACAGAGCAGGGGGTTCGACGCAGTATTTT. Translated: CASTQNRAGGSTQYF.

This clonotype was recorded a few times. This may come from a read error, since a much larger clone is one base off. The J gene is TRBJ2-2, the V gene TRBV6-2 or TRBV6-3; the match to TRBD1 covers 7 bases. The CDR3 consists of 17 residues. Germline CDR1 is MNHEY and CDR2 is SVGEGT. Trimming took 6 bases from V and 4 from J; bases not matched to a gene: 14. CDR3 sequence reads: CASRPLILRQGTGELFF. The CDR3 DNA sequence: TGTGCCAGCAGGCCGCTCATTCTTCGACAGGGCACCGGGGAGCTGTTTTTT.

The chain recombines TRBV7-2 with TRBJ2-5, with D perhaps TRBD2 (7 bases). Germline V gene sequence: CDR1 SGHTA, CDR2 FQGNSA. The CDR3 totals 17 residues. V lost 5 bases, J lost 4 bases, and 23 bases lay in between. CDR3 DNA sequence: TGTGCCAGCAGCCTAGGCGGTCGGGGGGCTAATATAGAGACCCAGTACTTC. Amino acid sequence: CASSLGGRGANIETQYF.

This clonotype was picked up many times. The genes are TRBV5-1 and TRBJ2-4; 8 positions match TRBD1. Germline values: CDR1 SGHRS, CDR2 YFSETQ. The CDR3 length is 13 residues. V shed 4 bases, J shed 9 bases, and the junction held 6 bases outside the gene matches. CDR3 protein: CASSPIDRGIQYF. For the CDR3, the DNA is TGCGCCAGCAGCCCGATTGACAGGGGCATTCAGTACTTC.

This clonotype was observed many times. The gene calls are TRBV29-1 and TRBJ2-7; weak D call: TRBD2 (5 bases). The V end was cut by 4 bases, the J end by 6 bases, with 7 bases between. The length of the CDR3 is 10 residues. Germline CDR1 is SQVTM and CDR2 is ANQGSEA. CDR3 residues: CSVGGREQYF. The CDR3 nucleotides are TGCAGCGTTGGAGGGCGCGAGCAGTACTTC.

The genes are TRBV28 and TRBJ1-1; 11 bases map to TRBD1. V lost 5 bases to trimming and J lost 4 bases; unmatched junction nucleotides: 6. Per the germline V gene, CDR1 is MDHEN and CDR2 is SYDVKM. This CDR3 contains 15 residues. The CDR3 reads CASSQGTGGGTEAFF. CDR3 nucleotides: TGTGCCAGCAGTCAAGGGACAGGGGGAGGCACTGAAGCTTTCTTT.

This clonotype has a count of ten or more. The genes are TRBV12-3 or TRBV12-4 and TRBJ2-1; D is unresolved. This CDR3 has 13 residues. With 8 bases removed from V and 0 bases from J, the gap between germline ends came to 8 bases. The CDR3 nucleotides are TGTGCCAGCGGTCGAAGCTCCTACAATGAGCAGTTCTTC. This encodes CASGRSSYNEQFF.

In DNA, the CDR3 is TGTGCCACGGCGAGGGGCACAGATACGCAGTATTTT. It encodes CATARGTDTQYF. This chain connects TRBV10-3 to TRBJ2-3, with D perhaps TRBD2 (5 bases). Trimming stripped 10 bases from V and 1 base from J, with 9 bases between. Germline CDR1 and CDR2: ENHRY and SYGVKD. The CDR3 runs to 12 residues.

V and J are TRBV12-3 or TRBV12-4 and TRBJ1-5; D is unclear. V gave up 1 base and J gave up 6 bases, with 10 bases separating them. This CDR3 is 14 amino acids long. CDR3 protein: CASSLDRVGQPQHF. Written as DNA, the CDR3 is TGTGCCAGCAGTTTAGACCGGGTTGGTCAGCCCCAGCATTTT.